This passage covers 21 T cell receptor beta chains from one sample sequenced in a study of CD8+ T cells in alopecia areata. Extraction and reverse transcription of RNA yielded cDNA as the sequencing template. Sequencing used immunoSEQ multiplex PCR; TCRdb keeps in-frame clones, though not all of them. The profile shows roughly 75,000 clones, 50% to 75% of them singletons. Sequences were derived from CD8+ T cells sorted from blood, sampled at week 0. The origin of the receptors is a human donor with alopecia areata.

This clone was observed a handful of times. The chain employs TRBV29-1 and TRBJ2-7; possible D gene TRBD1, 6 bases. The CDR3 has 12 amino acids. Germline V gene sequence: CDR1 SQVTM, CDR2 ANQGSEA. V shed 6 bases and J shed 4 bases, with 13 bases lying between them. In DNA form, the CDR3 reads TGCAGCGTAGAGGACAGTACTTACGAGCAGTACTTC. This sequence encodes CSVEDSTYEQYF.

The chain uses TRBV5-6 and TRBJ1-2; D ambiguous. Trimming cost V 0 bases and J 3 bases, with 15 bases left between them. CDR1 and CDR2 from the germline V gene are SGHDT and YYEEEE. The CDR3 totals 16 residues. The CDR3, as DNA: TGTGCCAGCAGCTTGGCCGGAGGGAGGGATGACTATGGCTACACCTTC. Translated: CASSLAGGRDDYGYTF.

V and J are TRBV29-1 and TRBJ2-1; D gene ambiguous. The CDR3 has 8 amino acids. CDR1 and CDR2 from the germline V gene are SQVTM and ANQGSEA. Trimming took off 6 bases at V and 13 bases at J, with 7 bases between the two ends. The CDR3: CSVPPQFF. In DNA form, the CDR3 reads TGCAGCGTCCCACCCCAGTTCTTC.

This rearrangement joins TRBV7-3 to TRBJ2-1, with a tentative D call TRBD2 (6 bases). Germline values: CDR1 SGHTA, CDR2 FQGTGA. CDR3 length equals 18 residues. Trimming stripped 5 bases from V and 0 bases from J, with 20 bases between. The CDR3 is CASSLFGGRISSYNEQFF. The DNA for the CDR3 is TGTGCCAGCAGCCTCTTCGGGGGACGAATAAGCTCCTACAATGAGCAGTTCTTC. Full variable domain (remainder filled in from reference TRBV7-3 and TRBJ2-1): GAGVSQTPSNKVTEKGKYVELRCDPISGHTALYWYRQSLGQGPEFLIYFQGTGAADDSGLPNDRFFAVRPEGSVSTLKIQRTERGDSAVYLCASSLFGGRISSYNEQFFGPGTRLTVL.

The chain links TRBV28 to TRBJ2-6; TRBD1 matches at 9 bases. Germline V gene sequence: CDR1 MDHEN, CDR2 SYDVKM. The length of the CDR3 is 13 residues. Trimming took 5 bases from V and 12 from J; bases not matched to a gene: 5. CDR3 in DNA: TGTGCCAGCAGTCCGGGACAGGGACGCGTCCTGACTTTC. Protein product: CASSPGQGRVLTF.

The chain uses TRBV7-3 and TRBJ1-1; 9 nucleotides align to TRBD1. V dropped 5 bases and J dropped 6; count of bases not matched to a gene: 7. This CDR3 spans 14 amino acids. Germline V gene sequence: CDR1 SGHTA, CDR2 FQGTGA. CDR3 residues: CASSTTGGSAEAFF. CDR3 in DNA: TGTGCCAGCAGCACGACAGGGGGGTCGGCTGAAGCTTTCTTT.

By share, this clone counts as medium-sized. CDR3 protein: CASSKMTGTYSPLHF. For the CDR3, the DNA is TGTGCCAGCAGCAAGATGACAGGAACCTATTCACCCCTCCACTTT. The J gene is TRBJ1-6, the V gene TRBV7-2; a weak D match, TRBD1 (6 bases). The CDR3 runs to 15 residues. The germline gives CDR1 SGHTA, CDR2 FQGNSA. V lost 5 bases, J lost 8 bases, and 16 bases lay in between.

The table lists this clone with a count of one. The chain recombines TRBV4-3 with TRBJ1-1; D uncertain. This CDR3 contains 13 residues. The V end was cut by 2 bases, the J end by 0 bases, with 4 bases between. Germline V gene data show CDR1 as LGHNA and CDR2 as YSLEER. The CDR3 protein is CASSQTVNTEAFF. CDR3 sequence (DNA): TGCGCCAGCAGCCAAACCGTGAACACTGAAGCTTTCTTT.

A few counts support this clone. V usage is TRBV27 and J usage is TRBJ1-1; D is uncertain. This CDR3 is 13 amino acids long. Germline V gene lookup returns CDR1 MNHEY and CDR2 SMNVEV (reference sequence). Trimming took off 3 bases at V and 2 bases at J, with 7 bases between the two ends. The CDR3 DNA sequence: TGTGCCAGCAGTTTGACGGGCAACACTGAAGCTTTCTTT. Amino acid sequence: CASSLTGNTEAFF.

This sequence joins TRBV29-1 and TRBJ2-2; 10 bases map to TRBD1. The germline gives CDR1 SQVTM, CDR2 ANQGSEA. The CDR3 has 13 residues. V lost 5 bases to trimming and J lost 5 bases; unmatched junction nucleotides: 2. As DNA, the CDR3 is TGCAGCGTTTGGGACAGGGGTACCGGGGAGCTGTTTTTT. It yields the protein CSVWDRGTGELFF.

This clone was observed a single time. This chain joins TRBV5-4 and TRBJ2-2; D uncertain. The J call may be in error: the DNA end matches TRBJ1-1 better. The CDR3 loop spans 14 amino acids. Germline V gene data show CDR1 as SGHNT and CDR2 as YYREEE (reference sequence). The CDR3 is CASSLEPQAPEAFF. DNA of the CDR3: TGTGCCAGCAGCTTGGAGCCCCAGGCGCCGGAAGCTTTCTTT.

The chain links TRBV5-4 to TRBJ2-3; D is ambiguous. Germline V gives CDR1 SGHNT, CDR2 YYREEE (reference sequence). The CDR3 runs 11 residues. V lost 3 bases to trimming and J lost 2 bases, with 1 base between them. In DNA, the CDR3 is TGTGCCAGCAGCTACACAGATACGCAGTATTTT. Translation: CASSYTDTQYF.

The chain uses TRBV7-2 and TRBJ2-7; 10 bases are shared with TRBD2. Looked up from germline, CDR1 is SGHTA and CDR2 is FQGNSA. The CDR3 has 16 residues. J lost 5 bases, V lost 5 bases, and 12 bases had no gene match. The CDR3 loop reads CASSPEGRAGGHEQYF. The DNA of the CDR3 is TGTGCCAGCAGCCCAGAGGGGCGAGCGGGAGGGCACGAGCAGTACTTC.

The J gene is TRBJ2-5, the V gene TRBV7-3, with 7 bases matching TRBD2. V shed 5 bases, J shed 3 bases, and the junction held 18 bases outside the gene matches. The CDR3 length is 18 residues. The germline CDR1 and CDR2 sequences are SGHTA and FQGTGA. The DNA for the CDR3 is TGTGCCAGCAGCCCATTCTCCCCTAGCGGCTCGGGGGAAGAGACCCAGTACTTC. It yields the protein CASSPFSPSGSGEETQYF.

This clone was seen just once. The rearrangement joins TRBV4-1 to TRBJ2-7; tentative D call: TRBD1 (5 bases). CDR3 length: 15 amino acids. The germline V and J ends were trimmed by 0 bases and 3 bases, with 12 bases remaining between them. The V gene's germline CDR1 is MGHRA and CDR2 YSYEKL. As DNA, the CDR3 is TGCGCCAGCAGCCAAGATCGTCCAGGGCTCTACGAGCAGTACTTC. Residues: CASSQDRPGLYEQYF.

The rearrangement links TRBV7-3 to TRBJ2-1, with 11 bases lining up with TRBD2. V gave up 5 bases and J gave up 6 bases; unmatched junction bases: 6. The CDR3 runs 15 residues. Germline CDR1 and CDR2: SGHTA and FQGTGA. CDR3 nucleotides: TGTGCCAGCAGCAAACTAGCGGGAGCTCTCAATGAGCAGTTCTTC. This gives the protein CASSKLAGALNEQFF.

The chain uses TRBV27 and TRBJ2-4; D is perhaps TRBD2 (5 bases). V lost 5 bases and J lost 0, with 14 bases in between. The CDR3 has 16 amino acids. Germline V gives CDR1 MNHEY, CDR2 SMNVEV (reference sequence). DNA for the CDR3: TGTGCCAGCAGTCAGCGGACGGTCCTAGCCAAAAACATTCAGTACTTC. The encoded protein is CASSQRTVLAKNIQYF.

In nucleotides, the CDR3 is TGTGCCAGCAGCGAAGGGATTCCGGGAGGGCCTGTATATGAGCAGTTCTTC. It specifies CASSEGIPGGPVYEQFF. The chain uses TRBV9 and TRBJ2-1, with 8 bases fitting TRBD2. With V trimmed by 3 bases and J by 8 bases, 16 bases remained unmatched. Germline CDR1 reads SGDLS; CDR2 reads YYNGEE. There are 17 residues in the CDR3.

As concerns this clone: Other DNA sequences in this sample translate to the same CDR3. V and J are TRBV5-6 and TRBJ1-5; a possible D gene is TRBD1 (6 bases). This CDR3 has 14 amino acids. Trimming removed 0 bases at V and 5 bases at J, with 9 bases between. Germline V gene lookup returns CDR1 SGHDT and CDR2 YYEEEE. CDR3 DNA sequence: TGTGCCAGCAGCTTGGGGACAGCCTATCAGCCCCAGCATTTT. It translates to CASSLGTAYQPQHF. The whole variable domain, remainder taken from reference TRBV5-6 and TRBJ1-5, is DAGVTQSPTHLIKTRGQQVTLRCSPKSGHDTVSWYQQALGQGPQFIFQYYEEEERQRGNFPDRFSGHQFPNYSSELNVNALLLGDSALYLCASSLGTAYQPQHFGDGTRLSIL.

This clone has more than one count but fewer than ten. This chain's CDR3 is CASPADRKAGNQPQHF. The CDR3 nucleotides read TGTGCCAGCCCGGCGGACAGAAAAGCGGGCAATCAGCCCCAGCATTTT. The chain is built from TRBV18 and TRBJ1-5, with D possibly matching TRBD1 (6 bases). The CDR3 consists of 16 residues. The V gene's germline CDR1 is KGHSH and CDR2 LQKENI. Trimming took 8 bases from V and 2 from J, leaving 19 bases between them.

This clone was seen a few times. The chain carries TRBV2 and TRBJ1-5, with a weak D call TRBD1 (6 bases). Germline V gene sequence: CDR1 SNHLY, CDR2 FYNNEI. Trimming pared 3 bases from V and 0 bases from J, leaving 12 bases between. The CDR3 has 16 residues. For the CDR3, the DNA is TGTGCCAGCAGTGATGGGACAACCGATAGCAATCAGCCCCAGCATTTT. Translated: CASSDGTTDSNQPQHF.